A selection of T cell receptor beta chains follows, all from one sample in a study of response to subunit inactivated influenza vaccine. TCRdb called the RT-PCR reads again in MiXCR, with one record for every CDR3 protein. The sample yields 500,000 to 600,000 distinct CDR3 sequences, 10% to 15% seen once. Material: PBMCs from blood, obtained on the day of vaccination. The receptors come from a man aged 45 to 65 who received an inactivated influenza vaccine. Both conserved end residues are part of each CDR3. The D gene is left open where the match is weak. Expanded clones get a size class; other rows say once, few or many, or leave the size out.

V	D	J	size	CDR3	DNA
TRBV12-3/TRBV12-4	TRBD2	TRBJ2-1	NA	CASTIAGHQQFF	TGTGCCAGCACTATAGCGGGCCATCAGCAGTTCTTC
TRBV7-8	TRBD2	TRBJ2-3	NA	CASSARSGTSGVLYTQYF	TGTGCCAGCAGCGCCCGTTCCGGGACTAGCGGGGTCCTTTATACGCAGTATTTT
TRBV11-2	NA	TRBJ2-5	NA	CASREQVYQETQYF	TGTGCCAGCAGGGAACAGGTGTACCAAGAGACCCAGTACTTC
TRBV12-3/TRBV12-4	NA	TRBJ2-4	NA	CASSSRAAKNIQYF	TGTGCCAGCAGTTCTAGGGCGGCCAAAAACATTCAGTACTTC
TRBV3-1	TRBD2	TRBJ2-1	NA	CASSHHTSGNEQFF	TGTGCCAGCAGCCACCACACTAGCGGGAATGAGCAGTTCTTC
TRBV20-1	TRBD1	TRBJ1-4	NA	CSARDPRQGANEKLFF	TGCAGTGCTAGAGACCCAAGACAGGGGGCTAATGAAAAACTGTTTTTT
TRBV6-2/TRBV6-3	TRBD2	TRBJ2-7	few	CASSPRGSPSYEQYF	TGTGCCAGCAGTCCACGCGGGAGCCCCTCCTACGAGCAGTACTTC
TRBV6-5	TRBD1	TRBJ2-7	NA	CASSSPGQGTSEQYF	TGTGCCAGCAGTTCCCCGGGACAGGGAACCTCCGAGCAGTACTTC
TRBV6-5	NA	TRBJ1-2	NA	CASSCNSNGGRTYGYGYTF	TGTGCCAGCAGTTGCAATTCGAACGGGGGTAGGACGTATGGCTATGGCTACACCTTC
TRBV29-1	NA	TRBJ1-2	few	CSVDPMGVGSGYTF	TGCAGCGTTGACCCCATGGGGGTTGGGAGTGGCTACACCTTC
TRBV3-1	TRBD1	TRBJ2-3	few	CASSSKRGRGDTQYF	TGTGCCAGCAGCTCGAAAAGGGGGCGTGGAGATACGCAGTATTTT
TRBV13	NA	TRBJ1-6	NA	CASSLAGANSPLHF	TGTGCCAGCAGCTTAGCGGGGGCGAATTCACCCCTCCACTTT
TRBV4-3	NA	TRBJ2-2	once	CASSRKSQRWGPGELFF	TGCGCCAGCAGCCGCAAGTCGCAGCGTTGGGGTCCCGGGGAGCTGTTTTTT
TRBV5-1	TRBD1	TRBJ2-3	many	CASSLGQGSTDTQYF	TGTGCCAGCAGCTTGGGACAGGGAAGCACAGATACGCAGTATTTT
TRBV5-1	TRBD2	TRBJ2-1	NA	CASSLDGGGINEQFF	TGCGCCAGCAGCTTGGACGGCGGGGGGATCAATGAGCAGTTCTTC
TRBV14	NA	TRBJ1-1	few	CASSQSSEAFF	TGTGCCAGCAGCCAAAGTTCTGAAGCTTTCTTT
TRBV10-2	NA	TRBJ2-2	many	CASSVERGLNTGELFF	TGCGCCAGCAGTGTGGAGAGGGGGTTAAACACCGGGGAGCTGTTTTTT
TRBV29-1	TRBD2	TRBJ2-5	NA	CSVEDPRLAGEQETQYF	TGCAGCGTTGAAGATCCCCGACTAGCGGGAGAACAAGAGACCCAGTACTTC
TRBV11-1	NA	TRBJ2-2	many	CASSLVVPGELFF	TGTGCCAGCAGCTTAGTAGTTCCCGGGGAGCTGTTTTTT
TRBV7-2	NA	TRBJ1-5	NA	CASSLSQLQPQHF	TGTGCCAGCAGCTTAAGCCAGTTGCAGCCCCAGCATTTT
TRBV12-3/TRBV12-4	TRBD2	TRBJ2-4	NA	CASSFGGWDIQYF	TGTGCCAGCAGTTTCGGGGGGTGGGACATTCAGTACTTC
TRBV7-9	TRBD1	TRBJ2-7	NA	CASSPTTPTGRYEQYF	TGTGCCAGCAGCCCCACAACCCCGACAGGGCGGTACGAGCAGTACTTC
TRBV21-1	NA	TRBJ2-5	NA	CASSLIPGQSQETQYF	TGTGCCAGCAGTCTGATCCCGGGACAGTCCCAAGAGACCCAGTACTTC
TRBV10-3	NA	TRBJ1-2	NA	CAISQGQERGYGYTF	TGTGCCATCAGCCAGGGACAAGAAAGAGGATATGGCTACACCTTC
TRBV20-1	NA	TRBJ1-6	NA	CSARQWDSPLHF	TGCAGTGCGCGGCAGTGGGATTCACCCCTCCACTTT
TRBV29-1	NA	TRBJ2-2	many	CSVEDRGTDTVDGPTGELFF	TGCAGCGTTGAAGATCGGGGGACAGACACCGTTGATGGCCCAACCGGGGAGCTGTTTTTT
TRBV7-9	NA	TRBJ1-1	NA	CASSLGGAGNTEAFF	TGTGCCAGCAGCTTAGGGGGGGCCGGGAACACTGAAGCTTTCTTT
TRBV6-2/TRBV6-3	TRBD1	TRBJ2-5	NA	CASRTGTGIGFLAQETQYF	TGTGCCAGCAGGACGGGGACAGGGATTGGTTTCTTGGCCCAAGAGACCCAGTACTTC
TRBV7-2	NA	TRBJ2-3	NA	CASSQGGSSDTQYF	TGTGCCAGCAGCCAAGGGGGTTCTTCAGATACGCAGTATTTT
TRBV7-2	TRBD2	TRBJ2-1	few	CASSLVSGGHFNEQFF	TGTGCCAGCAGCTTAGTTAGCGGGGGCCATTTTAATGAGCAGTTCTTC
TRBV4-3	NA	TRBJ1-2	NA	CASSQAGMGGYTF	TGCGCCAGCAGCCAAGCCGGGATGGGTGGCTACACCTTC
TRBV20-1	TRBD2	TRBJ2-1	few	CSASGGGFNEQFF	TGCAGTGCCAGCGGGGGGGGGTTCAATGAGCAGTTCTTC
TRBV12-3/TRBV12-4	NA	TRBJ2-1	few	CASSNYAGAYNEQFF	TGTGCCAGCAGCAATTACGCAGGGGCCTACAATGAGCAGTTCTTC
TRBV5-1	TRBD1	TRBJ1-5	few	CASSLGTGRNQPQHF	TGCGCCAGCAGCTTAGGGACAGGGCGGAATCAGCCCCAGCATTTT
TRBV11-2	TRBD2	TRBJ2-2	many	CASSLRLAGGTGELFF	TGTGCCAGCAGCTTAAGACTAGCGGGGGGCACCGGGGAGCTGTTTTTT
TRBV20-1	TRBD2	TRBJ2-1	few	CSAEGLAGGASYNEQFF	TGCAGTGCGGAGGGACTAGCGGGGGGGGCCTCCTACAATGAGCAGTTCTTC
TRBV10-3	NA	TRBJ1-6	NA	CAISDLSANNSPLHF	TGTGCCATCAGTGACCTCAGCGCGAATAATTCACCCCTCCACTTT
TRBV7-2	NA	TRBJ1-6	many	CASSLEFGSPLHF	TGTGCCAGCAGCTTAGAATTTGGGTCACCCCTCCACTTT
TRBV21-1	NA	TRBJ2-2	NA	CASRPGELFF	TGTGCCAGCAGGCCCGGGGAGCTGTTTTTT
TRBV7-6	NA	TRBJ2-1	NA	CASSPRWGARTPNEQFF	TGTGCCAGCAGCCCGAGGTGGGGGGCCCGTACCCCCAATGAGCAGTTCTTC
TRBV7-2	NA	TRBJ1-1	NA	CASSKGGMLNTEAFF	TGTGCCAGCAGCAAAGGGGGGATGCTGAACACTGAAGCTTTCTTT
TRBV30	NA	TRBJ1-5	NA	CAWSDRSKGPQHF	TGTGCCTGGAGTGACAGGTCTAAGGGGCCCCAGCATTTT
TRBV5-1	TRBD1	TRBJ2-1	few	CASSSRQGAFSYNEQFF	TGCGCCAGCAGTAGTAGACAGGGGGCATTTTCCTACAATGAGCAGTTCTTC
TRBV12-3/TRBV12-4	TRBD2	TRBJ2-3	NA	CASTPPGLAGEHTDTQYF	TGTGCCAGCACCCCTCCGGGACTAGCGGGGGAGCACACAGATACGCAGTATTTT
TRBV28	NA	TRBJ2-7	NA	CASSSSPGTLGGFYEQYF	TGTGCCAGCAGTTCCTCACCCGGGACACTTGGGGGTTTCTACGAGCAGTACTTC
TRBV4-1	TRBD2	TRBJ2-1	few	CASSQMTSGSGEQFF	TGCGCCAGCAGCCAAATGACTAGCGGGAGCGGTGAGCAGTTCTTC
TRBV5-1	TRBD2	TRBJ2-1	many	CASSLLAGSSYNEQFF	TGCGCCAGCAGCTTGCTAGCGGGAAGCTCCTACAATGAGCAGTTCTTC
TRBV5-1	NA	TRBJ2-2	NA	CASSLGGSTTGELFF	TGCGCCAGCAGCTTGGGTGGATCCACCACCGGGGAGCTGTTTTTT
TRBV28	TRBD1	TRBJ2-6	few	CASTSPGTGGSGANVLTF	TGTGCCAGCACCTCACCGGGGACAGGCGGCTCTGGGGCCAACGTCCTGACTTTC
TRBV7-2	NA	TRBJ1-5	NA	CASSEYGGLSNQPQHF	TGTGCCAGCAGCGAATATGGGGGGCTGAGCAATCAGCCCCAGCATTTT
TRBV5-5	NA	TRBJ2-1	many	CASSRVNYRNEQFF	TGTGCCAGCAGTCGAGTTAACTACCGCAATGAGCAGTTCTTC
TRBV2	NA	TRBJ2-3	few	CASSEVTSRDTQYF	TGTGCCAGCAGTGAAGTTACCTCCAGGGATACGCAGTATTTT
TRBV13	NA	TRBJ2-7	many	CASSLADGSYEQYF	TGTGCCAGCAGCTTAGCTGACGGTTCCTACGAGCAGTACTTC
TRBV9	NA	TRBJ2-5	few	CASSVGVFGSGGGETQYF	TGTGCCAGCAGCGTAGGGGTTTTTGGATCCGGGGGAGGAGAGACCCAGTACTTC
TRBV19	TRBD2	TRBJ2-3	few	CASSIVGGSTDTQYF	TGTGCCAGTAGTATAGTGGGCGGGAGCACCGATACGCAGTATTTT
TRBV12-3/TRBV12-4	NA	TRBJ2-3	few	CASSKRESSTDTQYF	TGTGCCAGCAGTAAGAGGGAATCTAGCACAGATACGCAGTATTTT
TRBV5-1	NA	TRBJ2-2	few	CASSPEGLENTGELFF	TGCGCCAGCAGCCCGGAGGGACTCGAGAACACCGGGGAGCTGTTTTTT
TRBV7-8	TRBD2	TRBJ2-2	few	CAGGESRTGELFF	TGTGCCGGGGGGGAGTCGAGGACCGGGGAGCTGTTTTTT
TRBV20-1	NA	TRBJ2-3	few	CSAIRGDVTDTQYF	TGCAGTGCTATCAGGGGGGATGTCACAGATACGCAGTATTTT